These 28 T cell receptor beta chains originate from one sample sequenced in a study of cytotoxic CD8 clonotypes in ibrutinib-treated CLL. Generated by immunoSEQ multiplex PCR, the TCRdb table keeps only in-frame clones and is missing some. The sample has approximately 130,000 clones; 84% are singletons. The starting material was PBMCs, obtained after 24 months of ibrutinib treatment. These receptors came from a human donor with chronic lymphocytic leukemia.

This chain connects TRBV5-4 to TRBJ1-2, with TRBD1 as a possible D gene (5 bases). V lost 2 bases and J lost 1, with 15 bases in between. Germline V gene sequence: CDR1 SGHNT, CDR2 YYREEE (reference sequence). This CDR3 has 16 amino acids. The CDR3 protein is CASSLDRDWINYGYTF. The CDR3 DNA sequence: TGTGCCAGCAGCTTAGACCGGGACTGGATTAACTATGGCTACACCTTC.

V usage is TRBV5-1 and J usage is TRBJ2-4; no clear D. This CDR3 contains 16 residues. Germline V gene sequence: CDR1 SGHRS, CDR2 YFSETQ. The V gene lost 0 bases and the J gene lost 3 bases, with 13 bases spanning the gap. The CDR3 here is CASSLEGMSFKNIQYF. CDR3 nucleotide sequence: TGCGCCAGCAGCTTGGAAGGGATGAGTTTCAAAAACATTCAGTACTTC.

The chain has TRBV4-3 and TRBJ2-1, with no clear D. The CDR3 loop spans 18 amino acids. CDR1 and CDR2 from the germline V gene are LGHNA and YSLEER. Trimming removed 0 bases at V and 0 bases at J, with 15 bases between. CDR3 region: CASSQDPSGLSSYNEQFF. CDR3 DNA: TGCGCCAGCAGCCAAGACCCCAGTGGATTGAGCTCCTACAATGAGCAGTTCTTC.

The V gene is TRBV7-9, the J gene TRBJ1-3; D uncertain. Trimming pared 0 bases from V and 1 base from J, leaving 10 bases between. The CDR3 has 16 amino acids. The germline gives CDR1 SEHNR, CDR2 FQNEAQ (reference sequence). For the CDR3, the DNA is TGTGCCAGCAGCTTAGCTGTCGCGGATTCTGGAAACACCATATATTTT. It yields the protein CASSLAVADSGNTIYF.

The V call is TRBV7-2, the J call TRBJ2-7; TRBD2 might be the D (5 bases). Trimming left V 1 base short and J 3 bases short, with 7 bases between. The CDR3 sequence is 13 residues long. Germline V gene data show CDR1 as SGHTA and CDR2 as FQGNSA. The CDR3 sequence: CASSLGELYEQYF. CDR3 nucleotides: TGTGCCAGCAGCTTAGGGGAGCTCTACGAGCAGTACTTC.

The chain carries TRBV6-5 and TRBJ1-2; D gene uncertain. From germline, CDR1 is MNHEY and CDR2 SVGAGI. CDR3 size: 13 residues. The V end lost 6 bases, the J end lost 12 bases, and 20 bases lay between the germline ends. The CDR3 spells CASSQEEQRPHTF. CDR3 DNA: TGTGCCAGCAGCCAGGAAGAACAGAGACCCCACACCTTC.

The genes are TRBV29-1 and TRBJ1-1; 8 bases agree with TRBD1. The ends lost 7 bases at V and 12 bases at J; junction bases unmatched: 10. This CDR3 contains 11 residues. Germline CDR1 is SQVTM and CDR2 is ANQGSEA. DNA for the CDR3: TGCAGCGGTGGAGAGGGGACAGGAACTTTCTTT. Its translation is CSGGEGTGTFF.

The rearrangement links TRBV28 to TRBJ1-6, with D possibly matching TRBD1 (6 bases). V shed 7 bases and J shed 7 bases, with 8 bases lying between them. From germline, CDR1 is MDHEN and CDR2 SYDVKM. The CDR3 length is 12 residues. The CDR3 reads CASITGNSPLHF. For the CDR3, the DNA is TGTGCCAGCATTACAGGGAATTCACCCCTCCACTTT. Full variable domain (remainder filled in from reference TRBV28 and TRBJ1-6): DVKVTQSSRYLVKRTGEKVFLECVQDMDHENMFWYRQDPGLGLRLIYFSYDVKMKEKGDIPEGYSVSREKKERFSLILESASTNQTSMYLCASITGNSPLHFGNGTRLTVT.

The chain combines TRBV27 with TRBJ2-1, with D perhaps matching TRBD2 (6 bases). Germline CDR1 is MNHEY and CDR2 is SMNVEV (reference sequence). V was shortened by 2 bases and J by 1 base, with 6 bases between the two germline ends. The CDR3 has 14 residues. The chain's CDR3 is CASSLGGSYNEQFF. The DNA of the CDR3 is TGTGCCAGCAGTTTAGGGGGGTCCTACAATGAGCAGTTCTTC.

The CDR3 DNA follows: TGCGCCAGCAGCTTGGAACAGGGGATGGAGACCCAGTACTTC. It codes for CASSLEQGMETQYF. The chain combines TRBV5-1 with TRBJ2-5; the match to TRBD1 covers 7 bases. Germline CDR1 reads SGHRS; CDR2 reads YFSETQ. There are 14 residues in the CDR3. With 0 bases clipped from V and 5 bases from J, the junction kept 4 bases outside the gene matches.

V usage is TRBV6-6 and J usage is TRBJ1-3, with D maybe TRBD1 (6 bases). Trimming removed 6 bases at V and 3 bases at J, with 15 bases between. There are 15 residues in the CDR3. Germline assignment: CDR1 MNHNY and CDR2 SVGAGI (reference sequence). The CDR3 spells CASSLPTGNGNTIYF. The CDR3, as DNA: TGTGCCAGCAGCCTTCCTACAGGGAATGGAAACACCATATATTTT.

This clone was counted once. The J gene is TRBJ2-7, the V gene TRBV23-1, with 9 bases lining up with TRBD1. TRBV23-1 is placed among ORFs of uncertain function. J was trimmed by 4 bases and V by 3 bases; bases with no gene match: 10. The CDR3 loop spans 16 amino acids. In nucleotides, the CDR3 is TGCGCCAGCAGTCAGGAAAACAGGGGGCGGGCATACGAGCAGTACTTC. It yields the protein CASSQENRGRAYEQYF.

The chain couples TRBV10-3 to TRBJ1-5, with D unresolved. Trimming removed 0 bases at V and 6 bases at J, with 6 bases between. Germline loops: CDR1 ENHRY, CDR2 SYGVKD. This CDR3 has 13 residues. Written as DNA, the CDR3 is TGTGCCATCAGTGAGTCTGTTTCTCAGCCCCAGCATTTT. Protein sequence: CAISESVSQPQHF.

The rearrangement uses TRBV11-1 and TRBJ2-7; the D gene is possibly TRBD1 (6 bases). The CDR3 consists of 14 residues. Trimming stripped 5 bases from V and 6 bases from J, with 17 bases between. Germline lookup yields CDR1 SGHAT and CDR2 FQDESV (reference sequence). This CDR3 is CASSRGQKLLEQYF. The CDR3 bases are TGTGCCAGCAGCCGAGGACAGAAGTTACTCGAGCAGTACTTC.

The gene calls are TRBV10-2 and TRBJ1-1; D is possibly TRBD1 (6 bases). CDR3 length equals 14 residues. V was shortened by 4 bases and J by 1 base, with 10 bases between the two germline ends. CDR1 WSHSY and CDR2 SAAADI come from the germline V gene. The CDR3 spells CASSGPQGNTEAFF. DNA for the CDR3: TGCGCCAGCAGTGGACCACAGGGGAACACTGAAGCTTTCTTT.

V gene TRBV5-1 combines with J gene TRBJ1-4; the D is unclear. Germline loops: CDR1 SGHRS, CDR2 YFSETQ. V lost 0 bases and J lost 1, with 10 bases in between. The CDR3 runs 16 residues. CDR3 sequence reads: CASSLAVRGTNEKLFF. The CDR3 DNA sequence: TGCGCCAGCAGCTTGGCCGTGCGGGGAACTAATGAAAAACTGTTTTTT.

This CDR3 reads CASSRDRVLTVPGNTIYF. CDR3 DNA: TGTGCCAGCAGCAGAGACAGGGTTCTTACTGTACCTGGAAACACCATATATTTT. The chain joins TRBV5-4 to TRBJ1-3; 7 positions agree with TRBD1. The V gene end was trimmed by 4 bases and the J gene end by 2 bases; junction bases not matched to a gene: 15. This CDR3 region has 18 residues. CDR1 is SGHNT and CDR2 is YYREEE in the germline V gene (reference sequence).

The rearrangement joins TRBV28 to TRBJ1-2; maybe TRBD1 (5 bases). V was clipped by 3 bases and J by 4 bases, with 18 bases between them. Germline V gives CDR1 MDHEN, CDR2 SYDVKM. This CDR3 is 16 amino acids long. In DNA form, the CDR3 reads TGTGCCAGCAGTTTGTCTGGGACCCAGGATTCCTATGGCTACACCTTC. The encoded protein is CASSLSGTQDSYGYTF.

The gene calls are TRBV7-2 and TRBJ2-2, with D maybe TRBD2 (7 bases). The CDR3 has 16 amino acids. V was shortened by 2 bases and J by 7 bases, with 17 bases between the two germline ends. In germline, CDR1 is SGHTA, CDR2 FQGNSA. The CDR3 DNA sequence: TGTGCCAGCAGCTTATCGGGGGGCCGAGTGAACGGGGAGCTGTTTTTT. The encoded protein is CASSLSGGRVNGELFF. The full variable domain, rest sourced from reference TRBV7-2 and TRBJ2-2, is GAGVSQSPSNKVTEKGKDVELRCDPISGHTALYWYRQSLGQGLEFLIYFQGNSAPDKSGLPSDRFSAERTGGSVSTLTIQRTQQEDSAVYLCASSLSGGRVNGELFFGEGSRLTVL.

This chain uses TRBV15 with TRBJ2-5, with D tentatively TRBD1 (5 bases). Trimming shortened V by 1 base and J by 5 bases, and 14 bases separated the two germline ends. The germline CDR1 and CDR2 sequences are LNHNV and YYDKDF (reference sequence). The CDR3 consists of 15 residues. The CDR3 sequence is CATSRVQGAGETQYF. For the CDR3, the DNA is TGTGCCACCAGCAGAGTGCAAGGGGCAGGGGAGACCCAGTACTTC.

The CDR3 nucleotides read TGTGCCAGCAGGGCGCCGGGACTGACGACCTACGAGCAGTACTTC. The encoded protein is CASRAPGLTTYEQYF. This sequence joins TRBV6-5 and TRBJ2-7, with TRBD2 as a possible D gene (6 bases). Germline assignment: CDR1 MNHEY and CDR2 SVGAGI. The CDR3 totals 15 residues. The V gene lost 6 bases and the J gene lost 2 bases, with 17 bases spanning the gap.

J is TRBJ1-2 and V is TRBV15; unclear D gene. The V gene lost 5 bases and the J gene lost 4 bases, with 8 bases spanning the gap. Germline V gene sequence: CDR1 LNHNV, CDR2 YYDKDF (reference sequence). The CDR3 totals 12 residues. The CDR3, as DNA: TGTGCCACCAGCGCTCAATCCTATGGCTACACCTTC. It yields the protein CATSAQSYGYTF.

This rearrangement joins TRBV9 to TRBJ2-5, with a possible D match to TRBD2 (5 bases). CDR3 length equals 14 residues. CDR1 SGDLS and CDR2 YYNGEE come from the germline V gene. Trimming left V 3 bases short and J 5 bases short, with 14 bases between. Here the CDR3 reads CASSERITAETQYF. In DNA, the CDR3 is TGTGCCAGCAGCGAGCGGATTACGGCGGAGACCCAGTACTTC.

The chain uses TRBV7-8 and TRBJ2-2; 9 bases map to TRBD1. The CDR3 runs to 15 residues. Trimming at V came to 5 bases and at J to 6 bases, leaving 7 bases not matched to a gene. The V gene's germline CDR1 is SGHVS and CDR2 FQNEAQ. CDR3 sequence (DNA): TGTGCCAGCAGCACAACAGGGGGCGCCCCCGGGGAGCTGTTTTTT. Translation gives CASSTTGGAPGELFF.

This chain links TRBV28 with TRBJ2-5; a possible D gene is TRBD1 (7 bases). Looked up from germline, CDR1 is MDHEN and CDR2 is SYDVKM. The CDR3 length is 12 residues. V dropped 7 bases and J dropped 5 bases, with 11 bases sitting between them. The CDR3 bases are TGTGCCAGCACCGCAGGGGGGGAGACCCAGTACTTC. Its translation: CASTAGGETQYF.

The chain recombines TRBV11-2 with TRBJ2-5; 7 nucleotides line up with TRBD2. The germline V gene encodes CDR1 SGHAT and CDR2 FQNNGV. The V gene end was trimmed by 1 base and the J gene end by 5 bases; junction bases not matched to a gene: 13. This CDR3 contains 17 residues. The DNA for the CDR3 is TGTGCCAGCAGCTTAGGCGGGGGTCGCTCATTCGGGGAGACCCAGTACTTC. This sequence encodes CASSLGGGRSFGETQYF.

The chain couples TRBV5-1 to TRBJ2-1, with D tentatively TRBD1 (5 bases). The CDR3 is 15 residues long. CDR1 and CDR2 (germline): SGHRS, YFSETQ. V was clipped by 0 bases and J by 0 bases, with 7 bases between them. The CDR3 spells CASSLVGASYNEQFF. CDR3 bases: TGCGCCAGCAGCTTGGTAGGGGCCTCCTACAATGAGCAGTTCTTC. Full variable domain (outside the CDR3, taken from reference TRBV5-1 and TRBJ2-1): KAGVTQTPRYLIKTRGQQVTLSCSPISGHRSVSWYQQTPGQGLQFLFEYFSETQRNKGNFPGRFSGRQFSNSRSEMNVSTLELGDSALYLCASSLVGASYNEQFFGPGTRLTVL.

The chain is built from TRBV7-9 and TRBJ2-5; D perhaps matches TRBD1 (6 bases). This CDR3 has 12 amino acids. V lost 4 bases, J lost 5 bases, and 8 bases lay in between. Per the germline V gene, CDR1 is SEHNR and CDR2 is FQNEAQ (reference sequence). The CDR3, as DNA: TGTGCCAGCAGCTCTACAGGGGAGACCCAGTACTTC. Protein product: CASSSTGETQYF.